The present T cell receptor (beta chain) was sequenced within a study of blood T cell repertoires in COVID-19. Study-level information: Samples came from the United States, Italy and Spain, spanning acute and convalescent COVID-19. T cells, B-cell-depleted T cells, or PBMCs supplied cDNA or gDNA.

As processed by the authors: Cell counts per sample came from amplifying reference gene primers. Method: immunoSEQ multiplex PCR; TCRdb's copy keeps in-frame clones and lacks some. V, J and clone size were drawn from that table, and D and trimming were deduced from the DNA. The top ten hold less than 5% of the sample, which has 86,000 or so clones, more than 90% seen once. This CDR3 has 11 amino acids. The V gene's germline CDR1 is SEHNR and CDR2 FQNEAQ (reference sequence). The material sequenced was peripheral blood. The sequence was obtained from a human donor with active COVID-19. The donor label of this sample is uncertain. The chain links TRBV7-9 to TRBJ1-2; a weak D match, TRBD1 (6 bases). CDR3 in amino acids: CAGGGNYGYTF. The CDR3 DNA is TGTGCGGGGGGGGGCAACTATGGCTACACCTTC.